This TCR beta chain was sequenced during a study of blood T cell repertoires in COVID-19. As for the study in general: Nucleic acid was either cDNA or gDNA, and it came from T cells, B-cell-depleted T cells, or PBMCs.

The CDR3 length is 15 residues. Germline V CDR1 and CDR2: SGHTA, FQGNSA. The ends lost 5 bases at V and 4 bases at J; junction bases unmatched: 8. In the original processing: The authors estimated nucleated cell counts from reference gene primer amplification. Clones were sequenced by immunoSEQ multiplex PCR, and TCRdb holds only the in-frame ones, with some missing. D and trimming come from the DNA, and the V and J calls and clone size come from that table. This table has more than 200,000 clones, about 79% appearing once. Material: peripheral blood. The receptor comes from a woman aged 40 to 50 who had recovered from COVID-19. The chain combines TRBV7-2 with TRBJ1-2, with 9 bases lining up with TRBD1. The CDR3 loop is CASSTTGGFGYGYTF. CDR3 coding DNA: TGTGCCAGCAGCACTACAGGGGGCTTTGGCTATGGCTACACCTTC.